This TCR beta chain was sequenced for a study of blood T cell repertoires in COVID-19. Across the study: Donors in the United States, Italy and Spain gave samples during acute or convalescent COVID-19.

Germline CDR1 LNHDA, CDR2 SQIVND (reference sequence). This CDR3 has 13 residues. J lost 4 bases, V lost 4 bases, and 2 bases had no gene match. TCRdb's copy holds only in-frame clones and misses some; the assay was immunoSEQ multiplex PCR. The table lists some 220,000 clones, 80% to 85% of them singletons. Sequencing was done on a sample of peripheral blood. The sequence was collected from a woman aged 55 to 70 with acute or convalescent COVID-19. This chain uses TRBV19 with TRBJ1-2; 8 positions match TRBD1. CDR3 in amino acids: CASSRTGPYGYTF. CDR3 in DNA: TGTGCCAGTAGTAGGACAGGGCCCTATGGCTACACCTTC. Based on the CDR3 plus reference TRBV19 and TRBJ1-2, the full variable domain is DGGITQSPKYLFRKEGQNVTLSCEQNLNHDAMYWYRQDPGQGLRLIYYSQIVNDFQKGDIAEGYSVSREKKESFPLTVTSAQKNPTAFYLCASSRTGPYGYTFGSGTRLTVV.